One sample yielded the 17 T cell receptor beta chains listed below, sequenced in a study of CD8+CD57+ T cells in acquired aplastic anemia. Selection for sequencing was limited to patients who had shown CD8+CD57+ cell expansion by flow cytometry. Profiling of TCR beta VDJ combinations and CDR3 sequences used genomic DNA as template. One entry per CDR3 protein results from TCRdb running MiXCR on the reads. The sample lists about 180,000 distinct CDR3 sequences; 40% to 55% were seen once. Sample: sorted CD4+, CD8+, or CD8+CD57+ T cells (not recorded which) from PBMCs. The receptor source for this set is a human donor with aplastic anemia.

This clonotype was observed many times. An end of the junction differs from the germline gene, which may be a read error. This chain joins TRBV7-7 and TRBJ2-2, with D uncertain. This CDR3 has 13 amino acids. Germline CDR1 reads SSHAT; CDR2 reads FNYEAQ (reference sequence). CDR3 DNA sequence: TGTGCTAGCAGCCCGAGTAACCCCGGGGAGCTGTTTTTT. Its translation is CASSPSNPGELFF.

This clonotype was detected a few times. This chain joins TRBV7-6 and TRBJ2-7, with 8 bases fitting TRBD2. Per the germline V gene, CDR1 is SGHVS and CDR2 is FNYEAQ. With 5 bases clipped from V and 4 bases from J, the junction kept 7 bases outside the gene matches. This CDR3 has 14 amino acids. CDR3 nucleotide sequence: TGTGCCAGCAGCCCCGACGCTAGCGGGTACGAGCAGTACTTC. It yields the protein CASSPDASGYEQYF.

Of note for this clonotype: A much larger clone sits a single nucleotide away, making a read error possible. This chain connects TRBV4-2 to TRBJ2-1; D may match TRBD1 or TRBD2 (6 bases each). Germline CDR1 and CDR2: LGHNA and YNFKEQ. This CDR3 comprises 15 residues. The CDR3 reads CASSHGGRSCNEQFF. In DNA, the CDR3 is TGTGCCAGCAGCCACGGGGGCCGCTCCTGCAATGAGCAGTTCTTC.

This clonotype was observed at least ten times. V and J are TRBV7-7 and TRBJ2-5; perhaps D is TRBD1 or TRBD2 (6 bases each). V was cut by 3 bases and J by 4 bases, with 12 bases left in between. There are 14 residues in the CDR3. Germline CDR1 and CDR2: SSHAT and FNYEAQ (reference sequence). In DNA form, the CDR3 reads TGTGCCAGCAGCTTGGGGGGCCGGGTAGAGACCCAGTACTTC. As protein: CASSLGGRVETQYF.

The rearrangement joins TRBV7-2 to TRBJ2-7; no clear D gene. V gave up 0 bases and J gave up 2 bases, with 8 bases separating them. The CDR3 loop spans 14 amino acids. Germline V gene lookup returns CDR1 SGHTA and CDR2 FQGNSA. CDR3 sequence reads: CASSLAHLAYEQYF. The CDR3 DNA reads TGTGCCAGCAGCTTAGCGCATTTGGCCTACGAGCAGTACTTC.

For the CDR3, the DNA is TGTGCCAGCAGTCGGACCGAATCCCACGAGCAGTACTTC. It specifies CASSRTESHEQYF. The V and J genes are TRBV19 and TRBJ2-7, with unresolved D. In germline, CDR1 is LNHDA, CDR2 SQIVND (reference sequence). The CDR3 spans 13 residues. The germline V and J ends were trimmed by 9 bases and 5 bases, with 17 bases remaining between them.

The V call is TRBV11-1, the J call TRBJ2-1, with a tentative D call TRBD2 (6 bases). This CDR3 comprises 17 residues. The V gene's germline CDR1 is SGHAT and CDR2 FQDESV (reference sequence). Trimming removed 5 bases at V and 2 bases at J, with 19 bases between. CDR3 protein: CASSARGIDPTYNEQFF. In nucleotides, the CDR3 is TGTGCCAGCAGCGCTCGGGGGATTGACCCCACCTACAATGAGCAGTTCTTC.

The sample holds many counts of this clonotype. The J gene is TRBJ2-7, the V gene TRBV7-6; D remains unclear. The V end lost 5 bases, the J end lost 0 bases, and 11 bases lay between the germline ends. CDR3 length equals 14 residues. CDR1 is SGHVS and CDR2 is FNYEAQ in the germline V gene. CDR3 loop: CASSRTDGSYEQYF. In DNA, the CDR3 is TGTGCCAGCAGCCGAACGGACGGCTCCTACGAGCAGTACTTC. Using reference TRBV7-6 and TRBJ2-7 for the parts outside the CDR3, the full variable domain is GAGVSQSPRYKVTKRGQDVALRCDPISGHVSLYWYRQALGQGPEFLTYFNYEAQQDKSGLPNDRFSAERPEGSISTLTIQRTEQRDSAMYRCASSRTDGSYEQYFGPGTRLTVT.

The chain's CDR3 is CASSLGTSLNEQYF. The CDR3 bases are TGTGCCAGCAGCTTGGGGACTAGCCTTAACGAGCAGTACTTC. V and J are TRBV5-4 and TRBJ2-7, with 8 bases aligning to TRBD2. Germline lookup yields CDR1 SGHNT and CDR2 YYREEE (reference sequence). The CDR3 runs to 14 residues. The V gene end was trimmed by 0 bases and the J gene end by 5 bases; junction bases not matched to a gene: 4.

The chain is built from TRBV24-1 and TRBJ2-5, with D possibly matching TRBD1 (5 bases). The CDR3 is made up of 14 amino acids. Germline V gene data show CDR1 as KGHDR and CDR2 as SFDVKD. V was cut by 4 bases and J by 4 bases, with 12 bases left in between. The CDR3 is CATSDPTAPETQYF. The CDR3, as DNA: TGTGCCACCAGTGACCCGACAGCTCCAGAGACCCAGTACTTC.

This clonotype has only a few counts. The genes are TRBV24-1 and TRBJ2-7; D is possibly TRBD2 (7 bases). Germline CDR1 is KGHDR and CDR2 is SFDVKD. This CDR3 region has 16 residues. Trimming stripped 3 bases from V and 3 bases from J, with 17 bases between. The CDR3 region is CATSDRGATGNYEQYF. The CDR3 region has the DNA TGTGCCACCAGTGATCGGGGGGCCACAGGGAACTACGAGCAGTACTTC.

The rearrangement uses TRBV24-1 and TRBJ1-2; 7 positions match TRBD1. The germline gives CDR1 KGHDR, CDR2 SFDVKD. Unmatched junction bases numbered 3, after V lost 4 bases and J lost 5 bases. CDR3 length: 13 amino acids. DNA for the CDR3: TGTGCCACCAGTGAACAGGGGAAATATGGCTACACCTTC. Protein sequence: CATSEQGKYGYTF.

Concerning this clonotype itself: A much larger clone is a single base away; this may be a read error. The chain recombines TRBV7-3 with TRBJ2-5; 8 bases map to TRBD2. The CDR3 covers 17 residues. The J segment lost 4 bases and the V segment lost 1 base, leaving 11 bases of the junction unmatched. The V gene's germline CDR1 is SGHTA and CDR2 FQGTGA. For the CDR3, the DNA is TGTGCCAGCAGCTTAAATGCACCGGGACTAGGGACAGAGACCCAGTACTTC. Protein sequence: CASSLNAPGLGTETQYF. The full variable domain, completed using reference TRBV7-3 and TRBJ2-5, is GAGVSQTPSNKVTEKGKYVELRCDPISGHTALYWYRQSLGQGPEFLIYFQGTGAADDSGLPNDRFFAVRPEGSVSTLKIQRTERGDSAVYLCASSLNAPGLGTETQYFGPGTRLLVL.

This clonotype was seen a handful of times. This chain connects TRBV10-3 to TRBJ2-5; D is tentatively TRBD1 or TRBD2 (5 bases each). V lost 4 bases and J 2 bases, leaving 11 bases between the germline ends. This CDR3 has 14 residues. Germline CDR1 reads ENHRY; CDR2 reads SYGVKD. For the CDR3, the DNA is TGTGCCATCAGTGTACAGGACTTACAAGAGACCCAGTACTTC. Translating gives CAISVQDLQETQYF.

This clonotype was observed many times. This chain connects TRBV6-5 to TRBJ2-6, with 7 bases lining up with TRBD1. Germline CDR1 MNHEY, CDR2 SVGAGI. CDR3 length equals 15 residues. J lost 2 bases, V lost 4 bases, and 2 bases had no gene match. This chain's CDR3 is CASSSQGAGANVLTF. The DNA for the CDR3 is TGTGCCAGCAGTTCTCAGGGGGCTGGGGCCAACGTCCTGACTTTC.

Written as DNA, the CDR3 is TGTGCCAGCAGCTTAGCGGGACAGGCGCCGCTTGGCTACACCTTC. Translated, it gives CASSLAGQAPLGYTF. The rearrangement joins TRBV5-6 to TRBJ1-2; 8 bases align to TRBD1. Germline-derived CDR1 and CDR2 are SGHDT and YYEEEE. The CDR3 runs to 15 residues. J was trimmed by 7 bases and V by 2 bases; bases with no gene match: 10. Looking up the rest from reference TRBV5-6 and TRBJ1-2 gives the full variable domain: DAGVTQSPTHLIKTRGQQVTLRCSPKSGHDTVSWYQQALGQGPQFIFQYYEEEERQRGNFPDRFSGHQFPNYSSELNVNALLLGDSALYLCASSLAGQAPLGYTFGSGTRLTVV.

A few counts support this clonotype. J is TRBJ2-2 and V is TRBV5-1; 9 bases line up with TRBD1. Germline CDR1 and CDR2: SGHRS and YFSETQ. This CDR3 spans 17 amino acids. J was trimmed by 4 bases and V by 2 bases; bases with no gene match: 9. CDR3 sequence (DNA): TGCGCCAGCAGCTTTAAACCAGGACAGGGGACCACCGGGGAGCTGTTTTTT. Protein sequence: CASSFKPGQGTTGELFF.